This TCR beta chain originates from a study of blood T cell repertoires in COVID-19 (TCRdb year 2020). In the study overall: The collaborator samples originated in the United States, Italy and Spain and spanned the acute and convalescent phases of COVID-19. The prospective study material was composed of cDNA or gDNA derived from T cells, B-cell-depleted T cells, or PBMCs. The dataset comprised deeply sampled blood TCRbeta repertoires from subjects exposed to, actively infected with, or recovered from COVID-19. A freely available public database, intended as a resource for researchers studying the immune response to SARS-CoV-2, is where the repertoires were released. Samples were obtained from the ongoing ImmuneRACE study (first 160 participants) and from about 1,300 subjects provided by 6 global collaborators. Sample metadata almost always included a de-identified subject ID, COVID-19 status, age in years and sex. Where available, HLA class I and class II types were obtained from metadata supplied by the sample provider rather than from assay-based typing. Study-level results and caveats: How much clinical and demographic metadata was included differed by source and by participant, and the metadata was provided uncurated.

TCRbeta CDR3 regions were amplified from genomic DNA using the immunoSEQ Assay, a bias-controlled multiplex PCR. Under the source paper's analysis protocol: The number of nucleated cells in each sample was estimated by amplification of reference gene primers within the assay. To quantify the absolute abundance of each unique TCRbeta CDR3 rearrangement, sequence reads were collapsed and filtered. For each sample, productive Simpson clonality was calculated by taking the square root of Simpson's diversity index across productive rearrangements. Held by TCRdb, this immuneACCESS table contains in-frame sequences only and omits some clones. Under half of the omission traces to an unresolved V gene where checked; the cause of the rest is unknown. For V, J and clone size, that table is used; D and trimming come from the DNA. Here the sample has 100,000 to 150,000 clones; approximately 90% occur a single time. The ten biggest clones cover roughly 3.9% of the sample.

On this clone: Its target antigen remains unknown. Nothing much larger sits one base from this clone, and base qualities are not available.

The CDR3 runs 15 residues from the cysteine to the phenylalanine. Only the CDR3 portion is preserved as DNA: 45 bases, with reading frame beginning at the first base. From the germline V gene, CDR1 is SGHTA and CDR2 is FQGNSA. Trimming at the junction amounts to 2 bases on V and 6 bases on J, and the germline ends lie 16 bases apart. In Seattle, one collaborating source enrolled patients while the infection was active and tracked those patients longitudinally over the course of disease. Collaborating institutions collected whole blood in K2EDTA tubes following their own protocols. For TCRbeta analysis, collaborators shipped samples in one of three forms: frozen whole blood, isolated PBMCs, or DNA extracted from either of those sample types.

What was sequenced was peripheral blood. The sequence derives from a man between 60 and 70 years old with COVID-19, enrolled during active disease. The V and J segments used are TRBV7-2 and TRBJ1-1, and perhaps TRBD1 as D gene, on 5 matching bases. The DNA is TGTGCCAGCAGCTTAAGCGCAGGGATCGTCCCTGAAGCTTTCTTT. It encodes CASSLSAGIVPEAFF.